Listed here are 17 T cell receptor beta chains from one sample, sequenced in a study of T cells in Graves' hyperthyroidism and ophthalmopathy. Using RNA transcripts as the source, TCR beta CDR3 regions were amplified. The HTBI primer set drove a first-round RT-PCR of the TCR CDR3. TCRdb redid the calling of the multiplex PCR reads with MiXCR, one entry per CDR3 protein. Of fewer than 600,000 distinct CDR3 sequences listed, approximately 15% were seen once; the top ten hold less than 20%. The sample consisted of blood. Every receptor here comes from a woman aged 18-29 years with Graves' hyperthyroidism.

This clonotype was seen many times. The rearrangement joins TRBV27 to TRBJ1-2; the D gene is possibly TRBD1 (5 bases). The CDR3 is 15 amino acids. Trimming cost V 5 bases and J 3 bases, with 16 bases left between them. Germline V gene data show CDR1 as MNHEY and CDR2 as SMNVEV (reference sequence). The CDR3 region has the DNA TGTGCCAGCAGTCCCCATCGGCTGACAGACTATGGCTACACCTTC. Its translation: CASSPHRLTDYGYTF.

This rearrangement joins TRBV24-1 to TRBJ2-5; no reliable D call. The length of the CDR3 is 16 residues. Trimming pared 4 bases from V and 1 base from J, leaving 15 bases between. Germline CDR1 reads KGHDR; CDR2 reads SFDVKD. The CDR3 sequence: CATSDWDWLGQETQYF. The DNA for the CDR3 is TGTGCCACCAGTGACTGGGATTGGCTTGGCCAAGAGACCCAGTACTTC.

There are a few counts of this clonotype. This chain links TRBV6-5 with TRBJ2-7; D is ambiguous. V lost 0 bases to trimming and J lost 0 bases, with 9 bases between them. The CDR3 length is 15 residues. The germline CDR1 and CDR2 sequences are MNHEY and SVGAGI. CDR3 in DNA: TGTGCCAGCAGTTACTCTGACCCGTTCTCCTACGAGCAGTACTTC. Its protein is CASSYSDPFSYEQYF.

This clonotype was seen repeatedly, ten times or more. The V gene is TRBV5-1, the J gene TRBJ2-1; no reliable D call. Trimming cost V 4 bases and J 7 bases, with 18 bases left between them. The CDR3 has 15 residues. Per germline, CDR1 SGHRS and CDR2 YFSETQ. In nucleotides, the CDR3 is TGCGCCAGCAGCCCTTATAGGTCAACCGGGAATGAGCAGTTCTTC. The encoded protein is CASSPYRSTGNEQFF.

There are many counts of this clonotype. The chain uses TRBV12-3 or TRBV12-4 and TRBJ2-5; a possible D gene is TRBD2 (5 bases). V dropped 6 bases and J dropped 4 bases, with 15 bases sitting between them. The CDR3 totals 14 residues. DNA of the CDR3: TGTGCCAGCAGGTCCGGGATCCCCCGAGAGACCCAGTACTTC. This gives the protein CASRSGIPRETQYF.

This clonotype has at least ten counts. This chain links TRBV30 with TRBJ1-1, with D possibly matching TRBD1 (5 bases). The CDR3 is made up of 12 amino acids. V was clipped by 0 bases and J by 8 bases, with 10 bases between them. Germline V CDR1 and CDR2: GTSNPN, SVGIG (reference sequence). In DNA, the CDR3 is TGTGCCTGGAGTGTATTGGGGGTAGAAGCTTTCTTT. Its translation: CAWSVLGVEAFF.

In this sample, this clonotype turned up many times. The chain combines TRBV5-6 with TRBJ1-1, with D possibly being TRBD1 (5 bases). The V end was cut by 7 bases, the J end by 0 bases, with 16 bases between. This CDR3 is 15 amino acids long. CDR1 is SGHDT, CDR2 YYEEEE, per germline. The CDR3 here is CASQRGGLLNTEAFF. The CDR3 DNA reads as TGTGCCAGCCAGAGGGGAGGTCTATTGAACACTGAAGCTTTCTTT.

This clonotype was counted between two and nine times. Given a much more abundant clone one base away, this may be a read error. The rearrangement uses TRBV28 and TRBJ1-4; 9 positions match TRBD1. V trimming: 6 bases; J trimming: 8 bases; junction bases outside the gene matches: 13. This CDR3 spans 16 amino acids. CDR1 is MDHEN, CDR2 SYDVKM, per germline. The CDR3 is CASSSAGQGYGEKLFF. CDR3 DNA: TGTGCCAGCAGCAGTGCGGGACAGGGATATGGAGAAAAACTGTTTTTT.

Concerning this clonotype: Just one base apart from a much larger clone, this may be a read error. The chain's CDR3 is CASRGGFTDTQYF. DNA of the CDR3: TGTGCCAGCAGAGGGGGCTTCACAGATACGCAGTATTTT. V usage is TRBV12-3 or TRBV12-4 and J usage is TRBJ2-3; 7 bases align to TRBD1. The CDR3 is 13 residues long. J lost 2 bases, V lost 6 bases, and 2 bases had no gene match.

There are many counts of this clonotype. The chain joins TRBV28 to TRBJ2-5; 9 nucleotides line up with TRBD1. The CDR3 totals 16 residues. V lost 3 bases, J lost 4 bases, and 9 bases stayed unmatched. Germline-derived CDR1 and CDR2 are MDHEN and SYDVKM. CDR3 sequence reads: CASSFPPGQGRETQYF. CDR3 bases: TGTGCCAGCAGTTTCCCTCCTGGACAGGGGAGAGAGACCCAGTACTTC.

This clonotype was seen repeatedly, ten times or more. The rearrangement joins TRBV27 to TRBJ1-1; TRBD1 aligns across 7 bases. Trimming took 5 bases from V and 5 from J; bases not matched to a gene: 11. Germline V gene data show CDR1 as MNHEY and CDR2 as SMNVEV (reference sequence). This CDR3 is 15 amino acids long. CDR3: CASSDHQTGRTEAFF. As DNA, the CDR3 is TGTGCCAGCAGTGATCACCAGACAGGGAGAACTGAAGCTTTCTTT.

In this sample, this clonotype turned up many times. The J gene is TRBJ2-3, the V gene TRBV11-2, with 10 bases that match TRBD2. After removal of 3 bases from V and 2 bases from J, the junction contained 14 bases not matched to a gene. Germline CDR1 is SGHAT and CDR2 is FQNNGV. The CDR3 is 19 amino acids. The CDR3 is CASSLQLSGLAITTDTQYF. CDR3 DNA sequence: TGTGCCAGCAGCTTGCAGCTCTCGGGACTAGCGATAACCACAGATACGCAGTATTTT.

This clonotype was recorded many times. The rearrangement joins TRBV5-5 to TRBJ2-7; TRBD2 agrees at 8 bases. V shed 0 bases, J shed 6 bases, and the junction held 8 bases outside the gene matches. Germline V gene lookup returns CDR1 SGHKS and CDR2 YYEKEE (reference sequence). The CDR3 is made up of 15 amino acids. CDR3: CASSLDSGGPGEQYV. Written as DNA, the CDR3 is TGTGCCAGCAGCTTGGACTCGGGAGGGCCCGGCGAGCAGTACGTC.

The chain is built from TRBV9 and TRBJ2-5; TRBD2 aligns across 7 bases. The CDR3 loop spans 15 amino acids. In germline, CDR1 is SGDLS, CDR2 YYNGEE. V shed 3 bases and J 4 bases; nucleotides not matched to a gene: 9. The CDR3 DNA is TGTGCCAGCAGCGGAGAACTAGCGTCGAGAGAGACCCAGTACTTC. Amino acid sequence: CASSGELASRETQYF.

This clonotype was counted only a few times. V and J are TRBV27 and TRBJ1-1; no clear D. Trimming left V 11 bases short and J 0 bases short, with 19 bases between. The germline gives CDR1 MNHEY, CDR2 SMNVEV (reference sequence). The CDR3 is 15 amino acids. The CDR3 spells CASFFFTHLNTEAFF. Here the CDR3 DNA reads TGTGCCTCCTTCTTTTTTACGCACTTGAACACTGAAGCTTTCTTT.

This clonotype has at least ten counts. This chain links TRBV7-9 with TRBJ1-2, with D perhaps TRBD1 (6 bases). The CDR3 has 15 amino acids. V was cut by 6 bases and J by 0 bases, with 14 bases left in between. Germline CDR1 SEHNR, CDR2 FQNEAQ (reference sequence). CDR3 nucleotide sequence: TGTGCCAGCAGAAACCGGGACAATGCTAACTATGGCTACACCTTC. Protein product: CASRNRDNANYGYTF.

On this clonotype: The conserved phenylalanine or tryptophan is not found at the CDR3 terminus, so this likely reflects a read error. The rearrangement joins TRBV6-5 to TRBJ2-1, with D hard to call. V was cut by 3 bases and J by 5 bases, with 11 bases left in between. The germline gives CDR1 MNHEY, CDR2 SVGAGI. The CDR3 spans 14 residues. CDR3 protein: CASSYGLAHNEQFS. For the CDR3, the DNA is TGTGCCAGCAGTTATGGATTAGCTCACAATGAGCAGTTCTCC.